Shown below are 26 T cell receptor beta chains from a single sample sequenced in a study of T cell changes during pregnancy in multiple sclerosis. Using immunoSEQ multiplex PCR, the repertoire was profiled, and TCRdb retains in-frame clones only, with some absent. This sample has 65,000 to 90,000 clones, with roughly 92% found just once. Sequences were derived from peripheral blood, sampled in the first trimester of pregnancy. Receptors originate from a female donor with multiple sclerosis, enrolled in a pregnancy study.

V is TRBV7-9 and J is TRBJ1-2, with TRBD1 matching over 9 bases. The V and J ends lost 5 bases and 6 bases, in that order; junction bases with no gene match: 4. This CDR3 has 13 amino acids. CDR1 is SEHNR, CDR2 FQNEAQ, per germline (reference sequence). CDR3 DNA: TGTGCCAGCAGCACAGGGGGCGCAGATGGCTACACCTTC. Its protein product is CASSTGGADGYTF.

J is TRBJ2-1 and V is TRBV7-9; 10 nucleotides match TRBD1. The CDR3 is made up of 16 amino acids. Germline values: CDR1 SEHNR, CDR2 FQNEAQ (reference sequence). J lost 8 bases, V lost 0 bases, and 7 bases had no gene match. The CDR3: CASSLASGQGVHEQFF. In nucleotides, the CDR3 is TGTGCCAGCAGCTTAGCTTCAGGACAGGGGGTCCATGAGCAGTTCTTC. The full variable domain, with the rest looked up from reference TRBV7-9 and TRBJ2-1, is DTGVSQNPRHKITKRGQNVTFRCDPISEHNRLYWYRQTLGQGPEFLTYFQNEAQLEKSRLLSDRFSAERPKGSFSTLEIQRTEQGDSAMYLCASSLASGQGVHEQFFGPGTRLTVL.

This chain joins TRBV28 and TRBJ1-5; D is unclear. Between the trimmed V and J ends, which lost 5 bases and 4 bases, there was a span of 18 bases. Per the germline V gene, CDR1 is MDHEN and CDR2 is SYDVKM. The CDR3 is 16 residues long. The CDR3 protein is CASSPEEFVLNQPQHF. In DNA, the CDR3 is TGTGCCAGCAGTCCTGAGGAGTTCGTCCTGAATCAGCCCCAGCATTTT.

The sample holds one count of this clone. The V call is TRBV29-1, the J call TRBJ2-7; D is undetermined. The CDR3 sequence is 11 residues long. Per germline, CDR1 SQVTM and CDR2 ANQGSEA. Deletions cut 5 bases from V and 4 bases from J, with 9 bases between. For the CDR3, the DNA is TGCAGCGTTTACACAGCTTACGAGCAGTACTTC. Translated: CSVYTAYEQYF.

The V call is TRBV10-3, the J call TRBJ2-5; possibly TRBD2 for D (6 bases). Germline CDR1 reads ENHRY; CDR2 reads SYGVKD. The V end lost 4 bases, the J end lost 5 bases, and 11 bases lay between the germline ends. The CDR3 totals 13 residues. CDR3 sequence: CAISARLAETQYF. For the CDR3, the DNA is TGTGCCATCAGTGCAAGGCTAGCGGAGACCCAGTACTTC.

The CDR3 nucleotides are TGCAGCGCCCGGGGCGCAGGGGGCTTAGCGGGAGGCCGCTACGAGCAGTACTTC. This encodes CSARGAGGLAGGRYEQYF. This chain joins TRBV29-1 and TRBJ2-7; TRBD2 matches at 10 bases. The CDR3 covers 18 residues. CDR1 is SQVTM and CDR2 is ANQGSEA in the germline V gene. V gave up 7 bases and J gave up 3 bases; unmatched junction bases: 21.

The V and J genes are TRBV29-1 and TRBJ2-5, with 7 bases that match TRBD2. The CDR3 has 8 amino acids. Germline assignment: CDR1 SQVTM and CDR2 ANQGSEA. The V gene end was trimmed by 5 bases and the J gene end by 13 bases; junction bases not matched to a gene: 1. CDR3 bases: TGCAGCGTTTGGGGGGGGTACTTC. Protein product: CSVWGGYF.

This rearrangement joins TRBV10-3 to TRBJ2-1, with D possibly being TRBD2 (6 bases). V lost 8 bases, J lost 2 bases, and 10 bases lay in between. The germline CDR1 and CDR2 sequences are ENHRY and SYGVKD. The CDR3 contains 13 residues. Here the CDR3 reads CAISGGTYNEQFF. DNA for the CDR3: TGTGCCATCTCCGGGGGAACCTACAATGAGCAGTTCTTC.

This chain joins TRBV7-3 and TRBJ1-1, with 9 positions matching TRBD1. Germline-derived CDR1 and CDR2 are SGHTA and FQGTGA. This CDR3 spans 15 amino acids. The V gene end was trimmed by 5 bases and the J gene end by 2 bases; junction bases not matched to a gene: 6. In DNA form, the CDR3 reads TGTGCCAGCAGCACAGGGGGCGGCCTTAACACTGAAGCTTTCTTT. Protein: CASSTGGGLNTEAFF.

This clone was seen a handful of times. The chain recombines TRBV28 with TRBJ1-2; possible D gene TRBD1, 5 bases. The CDR3 runs to 14 residues. Germline values: CDR1 MDHEN, CDR2 SYDVKM. V shed 6 bases and J shed 1 base, with 12 bases lying between them. The CDR3 region has the DNA TGTGCCAGCAGGGAACAGGACCTTAACTATGGCTACACCTTC. Its protein product is CASREQDLNYGYTF.

The V and J genes are TRBV6-4 and TRBJ2-3, with D maybe TRBD2 (6 bases). The CDR3 totals 14 residues. Trimming shortened V by 6 bases and J by 3 bases, and 13 bases separated the two germline ends. Germline values: CDR1 MRHNA, CDR2 SNTAGT. The CDR3 DNA sequence: TGTGCCAGCAGCCGGGACTTTACTACAGATACGCAGTATTTT. Its translation is CASSRDFTTDTQYF.

The rearrangement uses TRBV7-5 and TRBJ2-1; TRBD2 was called by the table and not checked on the DNA. TRBV7-5 is a known pseudogene. This CDR3 contains 17 residues. The CDR3 DNA reads TGTGCCAGAAGCTCCCCCAAGGGGCTAGCGCCCGACAATGAGCAGTTCTTC. Residues: CARSSPKGLAPDNEQFF.

This chain uses TRBV27 with TRBJ2-2, with D tentatively TRBD2 (6 bases). Germline loops: CDR1 MNHEY, CDR2 SMNVEV (reference sequence). V gave up 6 bases and J gave up 13 bases, with 15 bases separating them. There are 12 residues in the CDR3. CDR3 bases: TGTGCCAGCAGGGACCTGGGGGAGGCGCTGTTTTTT. It is translated as CASRDLGEALFF.

V gene TRBV9 combines with J gene TRBJ1-5; the match to TRBD1 covers 9 bases. J lost 6 bases, V lost 2 bases, and 6 bases had no gene match. The germline CDR1 and CDR2 sequences are SGDLS and YYNGEE. The CDR3 is made up of 15 amino acids. CDR3 region: CASSVTGGEGQPQHF. CDR3 DNA sequence: TGTGCCAGCAGCGTTACAGGGGGCGAGGGTCAGCCCCAGCATTTT. Using reference TRBV9 and TRBJ1-5 for the parts outside the CDR3, the full variable domain is DSGVTQTPKHLITATGQRVTLRCSPRSGDLSVYWYQQSLDQGLQFLIQYYNGEERAKGNILERFSAQQFPDLHSELNLSSLELGDSALYFCASSVTGGEGQPQHFGDGTRLSIL.

CDR3 region: CAGEAKVPTDTQYF. CDR3 in DNA: TGTGCCGGTGAGGCTAAAGTTCCGACAGATACGCAGTATTTT. The chain couples TRBV7-9 to TRBJ2-3; D is undetermined. The germline V and J ends were trimmed by 11 bases and 3 bases, with 18 bases remaining between them. Germline CDR1 SEHNR, CDR2 FQNEAQ (reference sequence). This CDR3 has 14 residues.

The chain links TRBV28 to TRBJ1-4, with a weak D call TRBD1 (5 bases). With 5 bases removed from V and 2 bases from J, the gap between germline ends came to 12 bases. From germline, CDR1 is MDHEN and CDR2 SYDVKM. The CDR3 loop spans 15 amino acids. The CDR3 DNA reads TGTGCCAGCAGTACACGGGGGGTGACTAATGAAAAACTGTTTTTT. It encodes CASSTRGVTNEKLFF.

The rearrangement links TRBV5-1 to TRBJ2-7; TRBD1 matches 7 bases. CDR3 length: 16 amino acids. Trimming at V came to 4 bases and at J to 1 base, leaving 11 bases not matched to a gene. Per the germline V gene, CDR1 is SGHRS and CDR2 is YFSETQ. The CDR3 coding sequence is TGCGCCAGCAGCCCGACAGGGCTTGGCGGATCCTACGAGCAGTACTTC. Encoded protein: CASSPTGLGGSYEQYF. Looking up the rest from reference TRBV5-1 and TRBJ2-7 gives the full variable domain: KAGVTQTPRYLIKTRGQQVTLSCSPISGHRSVSWYQQTPGQGLQFLFEYFSETQRNKGNFPGRFSGRQFSNSRSEMNVSTLELGDSALYLCASSPTGLGGSYEQYFGPGTRLTVT.

This chain links TRBV2 with TRBJ1-2; D possibly corresponds to TRBD1 (5 bases). Per germline, CDR1 SNHLY and CDR2 FYNNEI. There are 14 residues in the CDR3. Trimming stripped 4 bases from V and 4 bases from J, with 13 bases between. CDR3 nucleotide sequence: TGTGCCAGCAGTGGTCAACAGGCGATCTATGGCTACACCTTC. It codes for CASSGQQAIYGYTF.

The rearrangement joins TRBV4-1 to TRBJ1-1, with D hard to call. The CDR3 length is 16 residues. The germline CDR1 and CDR2 sequences are MGHRA and YSYEKL. V gave up 1 base and J gave up 0 bases, with 12 bases separating them. Here the CDR3 DNA reads TGCGCCAGCAGCCAAGGGTCTCAGATAATGAACACTGAAGCTTTCTTT. It yields the protein CASSQGSQIMNTEAFF.

The V and J genes are TRBV11-2 and TRBJ2-7; TRBD2 aligns across 10 bases. V lost 1 base, J lost 0 bases, and 0 bases stayed unmatched. Germline CDR1 reads SGHAT; CDR2 reads FQNNGV. The CDR3 is 15 amino acids. CDR3 protein: CASSLASGSSYEQYF. Written as DNA, the CDR3 is TGTGCCAGCAGCTTAGCTAGCGGGAGCTCCTACGAGCAGTACTTC.

The chain combines TRBV7-2 with TRBJ1-2, with TRBD1 matching 10 bases. The CDR3 runs to 17 residues. Germline CDR1 is SGHTA and CDR2 is FQGNSA. V was pared by 2 bases and J by 7 bases, with 13 bases of the junction left unmatched. CDR3 DNA: TGTGCCAGCAGCTTAAAAATTCTTCGGGACAGGGGTACTGGCTACACCTTC. This gives the protein CASSLKILRDRGTGYTF. Supplemented by reference TRBV7-2 and TRBJ1-2, the full variable domain reads GAGVSQSPSNKVTEKGKDVELRCDPISGHTALYWYRQSLGQGLEFLIYFQGNSAPDKSGLPSDRFSAERTGGSVSTLTIQRTQQEDSAVYLCASSLKILRDRGTGYTFGSGTRLTVV.

The chain uses TRBV5-5 and TRBJ2-7; weak D call: TRBD2 (5 bases). Germline V gives CDR1 SGHKS, CDR2 YYEKEE (reference sequence). Trimming took off 6 bases at V and 0 bases at J, with 10 bases between the two ends. The CDR3 length is 13 residues. CDR3 coding DNA: TGTGCCAGCACCAACGGGGACTCCTACGAGCAGTACTTC. Amino acids: CASTNGDSYEQYF.

In its sample, this clone was seen once. This rearrangement joins TRBV12-5 to TRBJ2-5; 9 bases map to TRBD1. The CDR3 runs 15 residues. J gave up 0 bases and V 5 bases, and 4 bases lay outside the gene matches. Germline CDR1 and CDR2: LGHNT and FRNRAP. The CDR3 spells CASGPGQGYQETQYF. For the CDR3, the DNA is TGTGCTAGTGGTCCAGGACAGGGGTACCAAGAGACCCAGTACTTC. Full variable domain (outside the CDR3, taken from reference TRBV12-5 and TRBJ2-5): DARVTQTPRHKVTEMGQEVTMRCQPILGHNTVFWYRQTMMQGLELLAYFRNRAPLDDSGMPKDRFSAEMPDATLATLKIQPSEPRDSAVYFCASGPGQGYQETQYFGPGTRLLVL.

This clone appeared a few times. V usage is TRBV27 and J usage is TRBJ1-6; the D gene is possibly TRBD1 (6 bases). The CDR3 consists of 17 residues. Per germline, CDR1 MNHEY and CDR2 SMNVEV (reference sequence). V was cut by 6 bases and J by 7 bases, with 22 bases left in between. The CDR3 region has the DNA TGTGCCAGCAGCGCGGAACCCTACAGGGTTCTCAATTCACCCCTCCACTTT. Translated: CASSAEPYRVLNSPLHF.

The gene calls are TRBV2 and TRBJ2-7; D possibly corresponds to TRBD1 (6 bases). The CDR3 has 15 amino acids. CDR1 is SNHLY and CDR2 is FYNNEI in the germline V gene. V was pared by 10 bases and J by 3 bases, with 22 bases between. The CDR3 region has the DNA TGTGCCACCCAAGGGGGTACGGACGGGAACTACGAGCAGTACTTC. Translated, it gives CATQGGTDGNYEQYF.

The CDR3 coding sequence is TGTGCCAGCTCACCAGGACAGTTAGAAGGAAACACCATATATTTT. Amino acids: CASSPGQLEGNTIYF. The V gene is TRBV18, the J gene TRBJ1-3; maybe TRBD1 (6 bases). The CDR3 has 15 residues. V dropped 2 bases and J dropped 4 bases, with 12 bases sitting between them. The V gene's germline CDR1 is KGHSH and CDR2 LQKENI.